A single sample gave rise to the 10 T cell receptor beta chains below, sequenced in a study of identical twins. From the 5' RACE reads, TCRdb called clonotypes with MiXCR, one entry per CDR3 protein. The sample lists approximately 890,000 distinct CDR3 sequences; about 12% were seen once. The same data also went into a second study, on yellow fever vaccine responses in identical twins.

Material: PBMCs. The receptor source for this set is a woman aged 18-29 years in good health.

The chain links TRBV6-4 to TRBJ2-3; 10 bases match TRBD2. CDR1 and CDR2 from the germline V gene are MRHNA and SNTAGT. This CDR3 is built from 23 residues. V lost 5 bases to trimming and J lost 6 bases; unmatched junction nucleotides: 32. The CDR3 DNA is TGTGCCAGCAGTCCCCTAGACAGGTTGGACCATACTAGCGGGGATATGGGCCCGGATACGCAGTATTTT. As protein: CASSPLDRLDHTSGDMGPDTQYF.

This clonotype has a count of ten or more. The CDR3 region is CASSTGRTDNSPLHF. CDR3 DNA: TGTGCCAGCAGTACAGGAAGGACAGATAATTCACCCCTCCACTTT. V is TRBV6-1 and J is TRBJ1-6, with D possibly being TRBD1 (6 bases). The CDR3 sequence is 15 residues long. The V end lost 5 bases, the J end lost 5 bases, and 13 bases lay between the germline ends. Germline values: CDR1 MNHNS, CDR2 SASEGT.

This clonotype was recorded a few times. An end of the junction does not agree with germline; a read error may underlie this. The gene calls are TRBV3-1 and TRBJ1-6; 7 nucleotides agree with TRBD1. In germline, CDR1 is LGHDT, CDR2 YNNKEL (reference sequence). The CDR3 length is 17 residues. The CDR3, as DNA: TGTGCCAGCAGCCAAGCTTCGAGTACAGGGGAAAATTCTCCCCTCCACTTT. Protein product: CASSQASSTGENSPLHF.

This clonotype was counted many times. This sequence joins TRBV28 and TRBJ1-5; 7 bases fit TRBD1. The length of the CDR3 is 16 residues. Germline V CDR1 and CDR2: MDHEN, SYDVKM. V lost 5 bases to trimming and J lost 4 bases; unmatched junction nucleotides: 11. CDR3 bases: TGTGCCAGCAGTCCCAACAGGGGTTTAGTTAATCAGCCCCAGCATTTT. Protein sequence: CASSPNRGLVNQPQHF.

The J gene is TRBJ2-1, the V gene TRBV7-9; 7 bases are a match to TRBD1. V was pared by 5 bases and J by 0 bases, with 4 bases of the junction left unmatched. Germline CDR1 reads SEHNR; CDR2 reads FQNEAQ (reference sequence). The CDR3 extends over 15 amino acids. This CDR3 is CASSGDSSSYNEQFF. The CDR3 DNA reads TGTGCCAGCAGCGGGGACAGTAGCTCCTACAATGAGCAGTTCTTC.

This clonotype showed up just a few times. V gene TRBV19 combines with J gene TRBJ2-7, with a tentative D call TRBD1 (6 bases). This CDR3 comprises 13 residues. The V gene lost 8 bases and the J gene lost 2 bases, with 13 bases spanning the gap. The germline gives CDR1 LNHDA, CDR2 SQIVND (reference sequence). CDR3: CASVEQGTYEQYF. CDR3 coding DNA: TGTGCCAGTGTGGAGCAGGGGACCTACGAGCAGTACTTC.

The J gene is TRBJ2-7, the V gene TRBV7-9, with 10 bases aligning to TRBD2. The CDR3 extends over 15 amino acids. Germline V lookup: CDR1 SEHNR, CDR2 FQNEAQ (reference sequence). V trimming: 1 base; J trimming: 3 bases; junction bases outside the gene matches: 3. CDR3 nucleotide sequence: TGTGCCAGCAGCTTAGACACTAGCGGGGACTACGAGCAGTACTTC. Translation gives CASSLDTSGDYEQYF.

A few counts support this clonotype. The gene calls are TRBV10-1 and TRBJ2-2, with 7 bases aligning to TRBD1. Germline V gene data show CDR1 as WNHNN and CDR2 as SYGVQD (reference sequence). The CDR3 loop spans 12 amino acids. Losses at the gene ends were 6 bases for V and 10 bases for J; bases not matched to a gene: 5. The CDR3 protein is CASSDRVEELFF. In nucleotides, the CDR3 is TGCGCCAGCAGCGACAGGGTGGAGGAGCTGTTTTTT.

The chain uses TRBV5-1 and TRBJ2-3; D unclear. This CDR3 has 13 residues. V dropped 5 bases and J dropped 1 base, with 8 bases sitting between them. Looked up from germline, CDR1 is SGHRS and CDR2 is YFSETQ. As DNA, the CDR3 is TGCGCCAGCAGACGTCAGGGCACAGATACGCAGTATTTT. Translating gives CASRRQGTDTQYF.

The J gene is TRBJ2-7, the V gene TRBV27; 9 bases are a match to TRBD2. Germline loops: CDR1 MNHEY, CDR2 SMNVEV (reference sequence). This CDR3 has 12 amino acids. J gave up 4 bases and V 10 bases, and 5 bases lay outside the gene matches. CDR3 in DNA: TGTGCCACGATGAGCGGGAGGTACGAGCAGTACTTC. Amino acid sequence: CATMSGRYEQYF.